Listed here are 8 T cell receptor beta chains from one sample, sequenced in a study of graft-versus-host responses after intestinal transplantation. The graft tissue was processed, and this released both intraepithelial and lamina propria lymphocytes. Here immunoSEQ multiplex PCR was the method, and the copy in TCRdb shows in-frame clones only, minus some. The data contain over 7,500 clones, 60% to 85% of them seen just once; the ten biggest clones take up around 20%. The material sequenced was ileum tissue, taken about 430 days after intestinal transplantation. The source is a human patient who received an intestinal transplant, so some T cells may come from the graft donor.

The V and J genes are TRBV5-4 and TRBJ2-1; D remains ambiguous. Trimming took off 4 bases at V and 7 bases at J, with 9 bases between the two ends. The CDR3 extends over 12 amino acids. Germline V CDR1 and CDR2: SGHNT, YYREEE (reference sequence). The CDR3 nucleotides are TGTGCCAGCAGCGAGACTGAGAATGAGCAGTTCTTC. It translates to CASSETENEQFF.

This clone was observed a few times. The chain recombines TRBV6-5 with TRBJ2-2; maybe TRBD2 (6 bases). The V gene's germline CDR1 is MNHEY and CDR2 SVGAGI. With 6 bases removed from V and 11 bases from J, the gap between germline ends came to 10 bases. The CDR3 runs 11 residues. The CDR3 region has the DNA TGTGCCAGCAGCCGTAGCGGCGAGCTGTTTTTT. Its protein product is CASSRSGELFF.

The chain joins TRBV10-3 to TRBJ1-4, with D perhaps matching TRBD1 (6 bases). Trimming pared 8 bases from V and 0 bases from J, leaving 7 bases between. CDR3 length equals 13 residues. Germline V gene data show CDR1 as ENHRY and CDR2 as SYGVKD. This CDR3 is CAIGQSTNEKLFF. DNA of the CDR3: TGTGCCATCGGACAGTCAACTAATGAAAAACTGTTTTTT.

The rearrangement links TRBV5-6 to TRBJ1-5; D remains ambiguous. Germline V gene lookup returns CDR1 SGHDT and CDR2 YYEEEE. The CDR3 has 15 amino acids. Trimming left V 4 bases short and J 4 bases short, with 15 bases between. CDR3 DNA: TGTGCCAGCAGCAGTGGAGAAGAAGCAAATCAGCCCCAGCATTTT. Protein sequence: CASSSGEEANQPQHF.

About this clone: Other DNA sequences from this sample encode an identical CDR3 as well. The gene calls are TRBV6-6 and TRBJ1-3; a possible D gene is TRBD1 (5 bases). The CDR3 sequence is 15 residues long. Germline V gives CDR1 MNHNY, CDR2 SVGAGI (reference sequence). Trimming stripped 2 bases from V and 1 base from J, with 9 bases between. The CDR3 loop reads CASSYTGGSGNTIYF. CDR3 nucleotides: TGTGCCAGCAGTTACACCGGGGGATCTGGAAACACCATATATTTT.

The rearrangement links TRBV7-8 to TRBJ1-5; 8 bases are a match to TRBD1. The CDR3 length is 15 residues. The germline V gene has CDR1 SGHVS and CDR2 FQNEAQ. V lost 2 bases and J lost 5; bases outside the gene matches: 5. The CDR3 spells CASSLNEQGDQPQHF. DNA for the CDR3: TGTGCCAGCAGCTTAAATGAACAGGGGGATCAGCCCCAGCATTTT.

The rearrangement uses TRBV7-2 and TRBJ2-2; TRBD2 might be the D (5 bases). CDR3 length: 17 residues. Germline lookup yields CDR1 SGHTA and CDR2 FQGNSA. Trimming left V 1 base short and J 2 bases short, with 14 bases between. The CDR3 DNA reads TGTGCCAGCAGCTTAGAATTGAGAGGGTTTAACACCGGGGAGCTGTTTTTT. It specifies CASSLELRGFNTGELFF.

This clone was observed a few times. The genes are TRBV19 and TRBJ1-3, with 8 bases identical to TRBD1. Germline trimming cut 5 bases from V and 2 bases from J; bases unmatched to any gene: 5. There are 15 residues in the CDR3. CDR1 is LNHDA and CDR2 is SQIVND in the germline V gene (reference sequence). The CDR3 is CASSPLTGAGNTIYF. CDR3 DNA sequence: TGTGCCAGTAGTCCCCTGACAGGGGCTGGAAACACCATATATTTT.